This TCR beta chain was sequenced during a study of spatial heterogeneity in lung cancer. About the study: More than eight raw reads, on average, carried each unique TCR and UMI combination. Whole-study findings and limits: When ubiquitous and regional expanded TCRs were counted, their numbers tracked ubiquitous and regional nonsynonymous mutations, respectively. Tumor mutation count correlated with how many alpha and beta TCRs expanded intratumorally.

Trimming removed 5 bases at V and 5 bases at J, with 12 bases between. The CDR3 is 13 residues long. Germline CDR1 SGHTA, CDR2 FQGNSA. TCRdb processed the 5' RACE reads anew with MiXCR; each CDR3 protein has one entry. The sample has 20,000 to 30,000 distinct CDR3 sequences; 8.8% are singletons. Comments on this clonotype: Its specificity is unknown.

Time point described: sample taken at primary tumor resection. The donors, more than 55 patients with untreated early-stage non-small cell lung cancer, provided the samples. Sequencing of whole RNA from tumor, nontumor lung or frozen PBMC involved no sorting. The sequence was obtained from a male donor with early-stage non-small cell lung cancer. The sequenced sample was lung tumor tissue, obtained at surgery. This chain joins TRBV7-2 and TRBJ2-5, with D unclear. The CDR3 coding sequence is TGTGCCAGCAGCCCCGTCGGGCGGGAGACCCAGTACTTC. This sequence encodes CASSPVGRETQYF.